Ten or more counts support the clone carrying this T cell receptor (beta chain). Its antigen is undetermined. The sample comes from a study of breast tumors, draining lymph nodes, adjacent tissues. The lymph nodes were axillary draining lymph nodes from breast cancer patients. The CDR3 loop spans 13 amino acids. The V and J ends lost 5 bases and 7 bases respectively, with 15 bases between them. Germline-derived CDR1 and CDR2 are SGHTA and FQGTGA. Study-wide results and limits: Most tumor T cells seemingly derive from lymph node, then expand in tumor. Compared with lymph nodes, tumors were less diverse; compared with nontumor tissue, more.

MiXCR, run by TCRdb on the multiplex PCR reads, gives a single entry per CDR3 protein. The table lists 70,000 to 95,000 distinct CDR3 sequences, approximately 20% of them singletons. The sequence was collected from a female donor with breast cancer. Some clones in this sample may be carry-over from other donors' samples. The gene calls are TRBV7-3 and TRBJ2-7; tentatively, D is TRBD1 (6 bases). Sample: axillary lymph node tissue. The CDR3 protein is CASSPVQGREQYF. CDR3 in DNA: TGTGCCAGCAGCCCGGTACAGGGTAGGGAGCAGTACTTC. The full variable domain, in which reference TRBV7-3 and TRBJ2-7 provide the parts outside the CDR3, is GAGVSQTPSNKVTEKGKYVELRCDPISGHTALYWYRQSLGQGPEFLIYFQGTGAADDSGLPNDRFFAVRPEGSVSTLKIQRTERGDSAVYLCASSPVQGREQYFGPGTRLTVT.